The 27 T cell receptor beta chains given below trace back to one sample, sequenced in a study of naive and memory T cell subsets. Four PCR rounds used nested alpha and beta constant region primers plus the SP2 primer. One entry per CDR3 protein, called by TCRdb with MiXCR from the UMI-ligation and nested PCR reads. This sample has tens of thousands of distinct CDR3 sequences, with about 6.2% found just once. Treatment meaning: skin biopsy from PPD injection site in Mantoux-positive individual. TCR cDNA received a 3' ligated oligonucleotide that carried a UMI. The specimen comprised skin, sampled from a tuberculin skin test site. The receptors originated from an adult in good health.

This clonotype has a handful of counts. This chain joins TRBV18 and TRBJ1-3; D unclear. The CDR3 is 19 amino acids. From germline, CDR1 is KGHSH and CDR2 LQKENI. Trimming took 7 bases from V and 0 from J, leaving 25 bases between them. In DNA, the CDR3 is TGTGCCAGCTTCTATCAGGCTCTTTCGATTAAGGGCTCTGGAAACACCATATATTTT. It is translated as CASFYQALSIKGSGNTIYF.

This clonotype was picked up many times. The rearrangement joins TRBV14 to TRBJ1-3; no firm D call. V was trimmed by 4 bases and J by 0 bases, leaving 4 bases between them. Germline V gene lookup returns CDR1 SGHDN and CDR2 FVKESK. This CDR3 comprises 13 residues. The CDR3 DNA reads TGTGCCAGCAGCCTAAACTCTGGAAACACCATATATTTT. Translated: CASSLNSGNTIYF.

This clonotype was seen repeatedly, ten times or more. The chain employs TRBV3-1 and TRBJ1-3; D gene ambiguous. Germline V gives CDR1 LGHDT, CDR2 YNNKEL (reference sequence). Trimming pared 0 bases from V and 0 bases from J, leaving 6 bases between. CDR3 length: 15 residues. The CDR3, as DNA: TGTGCCAGCAGCCAAGATGTGAGCTCTGGAAACACCATATATTTT. Protein: CASSQDVSSGNTIYF.

Ten or more counts support this clonotype. This rearrangement joins TRBV2 to TRBJ2-7; tentatively, D is TRBD1 or TRBD2 (6 bases each). The germline CDR1 and CDR2 sequences are SNHLY and FYNNEI. V lost 7 bases and J lost 1, with 14 bases in between. This CDR3 spans 14 amino acids. DNA of the CDR3: TGTGCCAGCACCAAGGGGGGATCTTCCTACGAGCAGTACTTC. Residues: CASTKGGSSYEQYF.

This clonotype was seen at least ten times. DNA for the CDR3: TGCAGTGCTAGAGTTTCGGCGGGGGCGATACACAATGAGCAGTTCTTC. It specifies CSARVSAGAIHNEQFF. The V and J genes are TRBV20-1 and TRBJ2-1; maybe TRBD2 (7 bases). This CDR3 has 16 amino acids. Germline CDR1 is DFQATT and CDR2 is SNEGSKA (reference sequence). The germline V and J ends were trimmed by 1 base and 5 bases, with 18 bases remaining between them.

A remark on this clonotype: A much larger clone lies a single base off, so this may be a read error. CDR3 sequence: CSSSISGIDQETQYF. The CDR3 DNA reads TGTTCCAGTAGTATTTCAGGGATTGATCAAGAGACCCAGTACTTC. The rearrangement links TRBV19 to TRBJ2-5, with D perhaps matching TRBD1 (5 bases). The CDR3 is 15 residues long. Germline CDR1 and CDR2: LNHDA and SQIVND (reference sequence).

This clonotype was detected ten times or more. The chain is built from TRBV6-6 and TRBJ2-3; D is perhaps TRBD1 (7 bases). CDR3 length: 14 residues. Germline assignment: CDR1 MNHNY and CDR2 SVGAGI (reference sequence). V lost 6 bases and J 3 bases, leaving 13 bases between the germline ends. This CDR3 is CASSSGGRTDTQYF. CDR3 coding DNA: TGTGCCAGCAGCTCAGGGGGGCGAACAGATACGCAGTATTTT.

At least ten counts were recorded for this clonotype. CDR3 region: CASSQRQIGYGYTF. The CDR3, as DNA: TGTGCCAGCAGCCAGCGACAGATAGGCTATGGCTACACCTTC. This chain uses TRBV5-4 with TRBJ1-2, with a weak D call TRBD1 (5 bases). Trimming left V 4 bases short and J 4 bases short, with 14 bases between. The germline CDR1 and CDR2 sequences are SGHNT and YYREEE (reference sequence). The CDR3 is 14 residues long.

The genes are TRBV18 and TRBJ1-1; tentatively, D is TRBD1 (6 bases). The ends were cut back, 8 bases at V and 2 bases at J, with 9 bases in the middle. The germline V gene has CDR1 KGHSH and CDR2 LQKENI. This CDR3 comprises 12 residues. The CDR3 DNA is TGTGCCAGCGGACAGTTAAACACTGAAGCTTTCTTT. It codes for CASGQLNTEAFF.

Sample share makes this clonotype medium-sized (0.01 to 0.1%). This sequence joins TRBV12-3 or TRBV12-4 and TRBJ2-1, with D unclear. V dropped 3 bases and J dropped 0 bases, with 9 bases sitting between them. This CDR3 is built from 15 residues. CDR3 sequence: CASSFIPSSYNEQFF. As DNA, the CDR3 is TGTGCCAGCAGTTTCATCCCCAGCTCCTACAATGAGCAGTTCTTC.

This clonotype was observed many times. The chain uses TRBV19 and TRBJ1-5; no clear D gene. The CDR3 contains 14 residues. V was pared by 3 bases and J by 5 bases, with 11 bases between. The germline gives CDR1 LNHDA, CDR2 SQIVND (reference sequence). Written as DNA, the CDR3 is TGTGCCAGTAGTATTAGTAGTTTTGATCAGCCCCAGCATTTT. This gives the protein CASSISSFDQPQHF.

There are many counts of this clonotype. The rearrangement uses TRBV5-1 and TRBJ1-1; D not certain. Germline CDR1 SGHRS, CDR2 YFSETQ. The CDR3 has 13 amino acids. Trimming removed 2 bases at V and 4 bases at J, with 9 bases between. The CDR3 reads CASSFSGSTEAFF. The DNA of the CDR3 is TGCGCCAGCAGCTTCAGCGGCAGCACTGAAGCTTTCTTT.

This clonotype was counted at least ten times. V is TRBV5-1 and J is TRBJ1-1; TRBD1 agrees at 7 bases. V dropped 0 bases and J dropped 1; count of bases not matched to a gene: 6. CDR1 SGHRS and CDR2 YFSETQ come from the germline V gene. CDR3 length: 16 residues. The DNA of the CDR3 is TGCGCCAGCAGCTTGGTAGGGGGCATAGAGAACACTGAAGCTTTCTTT. It encodes CASSLVGGIENTEAFF. The full variable domain, in which reference TRBV5-1 and TRBJ1-1 provide the parts outside the CDR3, is KAGVTQTPRYLIKTRGQQVTLSCSPISGHRSVSWYQQTPGQGLQFLFEYFSETQRNKGNFPGRFSGRQFSNSRSEMNVSTLELGDSALYLCASSLVGGIENTEAFFGQGTRLTVV.

This clonotype was seen ten or more times. The chain links TRBV5-1 to TRBJ2-1; 7 bases align to TRBD2. V trimming: 7 bases; J trimming: 2 bases; junction bases outside the gene matches: 6. Per the germline V gene, CDR1 is SGHRS and CDR2 is YFSETQ. This CDR3 has 14 residues. The CDR3 spells CASASGATYNEQFF. CDR3 nucleotide sequence: TGCGCCAGCGCCAGCGGGGCGACCTACAATGAGCAGTTCTTC.

This clonotype was observed many times. The J gene is TRBJ2-1, the V gene TRBV6-1; TRBD2 aligns across 12 bases. Germline V CDR1 and CDR2: MNHNS, SASEGT. Trimming at V came to 5 bases and at J to 8 bases, leaving 7 bases not matched to a gene. The CDR3 is 15 residues long. The CDR3 is CASSTTSGGFDEQFF. The CDR3 DNA sequence: TGTGCCAGCAGTACCACTAGCGGGGGGTTCGATGAGCAGTTCTTC.

The chain is built from TRBV5-1 and TRBJ1-1, with a tentative D call TRBD1 (5 bases). Trimming removed 2 bases at V and 5 bases at J, with 13 bases between. The CDR3 extends over 14 amino acids. Germline-derived CDR1 and CDR2 are SGHRS and YFSETQ. In DNA form, the CDR3 reads TGCGCCAGCAGCTTCTATGGGGGGGGGACTGAAGCTTTCTTT. It yields the protein CASSFYGGGTEAFF.

There are many counts of this clonotype. The V gene is TRBV6-2 or TRBV6-3, the J gene TRBJ2-1; TRBD2 might be the D (7 bases). Germline CDR1 MNHEY, CDR2 SVGEGT. This CDR3 has 16 amino acids. Trimming shortened V by 2 bases and J by 3 bases, and 14 bases separated the two germline ends. In DNA, the CDR3 is TGTGCCAGCAGTTACGGCCAAAGGGGGGGCTACAATGAGCAGTTCTTC. It codes for CASSYGQRGGYNEQFF.

This clonotype has at least ten counts. The chain employs TRBV6-5 and TRBJ2-7; possible D gene TRBD2, 6 bases. The CDR3 totals 15 residues. V shed 3 bases and J shed 7 bases, with 19 bases lying between them. CDR1 is MNHEY, CDR2 SVGAGI, per germline. The DNA for the CDR3 is TGTGCCAGCAGTTATACGAATAGTAAAGGAGGGGAGCAGTACTTC. It translates to CASSYTNSKGGEQYF.

Ten or more counts support this clonotype. V usage is TRBV19 and J usage is TRBJ2-6, with a possible D match to TRBD1 (6 bases). The CDR3 runs to 15 residues. CDR1 and CDR2 (germline): LNHDA, SQIVND (reference sequence). Trimming took off 2 bases at V and 1 base at J, with 6 bases between the two ends. The chain's CDR3 is CASSITGSGANVLTF. In nucleotides, the CDR3 is TGTGCCAGTAGTATAACAGGGTCTGGGGCCAACGTCCTGACTTTC.

This clonotype was observed at least ten times. The rearrangement uses TRBV5-1 and TRBJ2-1; TRBD2 agrees at 9 bases. J was trimmed by 8 bases and V by 0 bases; bases with no gene match: 9. The CDR3 has 16 residues. Germline V gene lookup returns CDR1 SGHRS and CDR2 YFSETQ. The CDR3 sequence: CASSLAKRGVRDEQFF. For the CDR3, the DNA is TGCGCCAGCAGCTTGGCCAAGCGGGGGGTGAGGGATGAGCAGTTCTTC.

This clonotype was counted between two and nine times. This chain links TRBV7-9 with TRBJ2-5; D unresolved. Germline V gene lookup returns CDR1 SEHNR and CDR2 FQNEAQ (reference sequence). The CDR3 consists of 14 residues. V lost 5 bases and J 4 bases, leaving 14 bases between the germline ends. CDR3 nucleotides: TGTGCCAGCAGCGATTACGGTACAGTAGAGACCCAGTACTTC. Translation: CASSDYGTVETQYF.

This clonotype was counted between two and nine times. The chain combines TRBV9 with TRBJ1-2; TRBD1 agrees at 7 bases. The germline CDR1 and CDR2 sequences are SGDLS and YYNGEE. With V trimmed by 0 bases and J by 7 bases, 9 bases remained unmatched. The CDR3 is 15 residues long. Here the CDR3 DNA reads TGTGCCAGCAGCGTAGGGGGGGGACAGTTGGGTGGCTACACCTTC. Translated, it gives CASSVGGGQLGGYTF. Supplemented by reference TRBV9 and TRBJ1-2, the full variable domain reads DSGVTQTPKHLITATGQRVTLRCSPRSGDLSVYWYQQSLDQGLQFLIQYYNGEERAKGNILERFSAQQFPDLHSELNLSSLELGDSALYFCASSVGGGQLGGYTFGSGTRLTVV.

This clonotype was observed a handful of times. The rearrangement joins TRBV6-1 to TRBJ1-4; 8 nucleotides line up with TRBD1. Germline assignment: CDR1 MNHNS and CDR2 SASEGT. The CDR3 loop spans 13 amino acids. J gave up 10 bases and V 6 bases, and 7 bases lay outside the gene matches. The CDR3: CASRAGGPGKLFF. The CDR3 region has the DNA TGTGCCAGCAGGGCAGGGGGCCCGGGAAAACTGTTTTTT.

V gene TRBV13 combines with J gene TRBJ1-3; D call uncertain. Trimming shortened V by 0 bases and J by 5 bases, and 11 bases separated the two germline ends. Per germline, CDR1 PRHDT and CDR2 FYEKMQ (reference sequence). CDR3 length: 15 amino acids. The CDR3 here is CASSLGRYGRNTIYF. The CDR3 nucleotides read TGTGCCAGCAGCTTAGGGCGCTATGGTAGAAACACCATATATTTT.

This clonotype was seen repeatedly, ten times or more. The rearrangement joins TRBV3-1 to TRBJ1-1; possible D gene TRBD1, 5 bases. V shed 3 bases and J shed 4 bases, with 12 bases lying between them. The CDR3 loop spans 14 amino acids. Germline-derived CDR1 and CDR2 are LGHDT and YNNKEL (reference sequence). In DNA, the CDR3 is TGTGCCAGCAGCCACTCGACAGAATCCACTGAAGCTTTCTTT. Amino acid sequence: CASSHSTESTEAFF.

The J gene is TRBJ1-2, the V gene TRBV7-9; TRBD1 matches 9 bases. J was trimmed by 7 bases and V by 5 bases; bases with no gene match: 20. This CDR3 region has 18 residues. Germline loops: CDR1 SEHNR, CDR2 FQNEAQ (reference sequence). For the CDR3, the DNA is TGTGCCAGCAGCAATTCGTCGGGACAGGGTAACATTTTAGGTGGCTACACCTTC. Amino acid sequence: CASSNSSGQGNILGGYTF. The variable domain in full, with the rest retrieved from reference TRBV7-9 and TRBJ1-2, is DTGVSQNPRHKITKRGQNVTFRCDPISEHNRLYWYRQTLGQGPEFLTYFQNEAQLEKSRLLSDRFSAERPKGSFSTLEIQRTEQGDSAMYLCASSNSSGQGNILGGYTFGSGTRLTVV.

In its sample, this clonotype was seen many times. The genes are TRBV5-1 and TRBJ2-5, with 9 bases aligning to TRBD2. Germline assignment: CDR1 SGHRS and CDR2 YFSETQ. The ends lost 3 bases at V and 3 bases at J; junction bases unmatched: 3. The length of the CDR3 is 14 residues. CDR3 coding DNA: TGCGCCAGCAGCTGGAGCGGGGGGAAAGAGACCCAGTACTTC. It specifies CASSWSGGKETQYF.